The T cell receptor beta chain under discussion was sequenced for a study of T-cell memory formation after mild COVID-19. TCR alpha and TCR beta cDNA libraries carrying sample barcodes and UMIs were produced by 5'RACE using constant-segment primers. MiXCR was run by TCRdb on the 5' RACE reads, yielding one entry per CDR3 protein. This sample has 100,000 to 120,000 distinct CDR3 sequences, with 20% to 25% found just once. Findings of the study overall: There was a balanced CD4/CD8 profile in clones contracting day 15 to 85, and later expanders leaned CD4+. Researchers found some responding clones in pre-infection memory, a sign that cross-reactive memory joined.

This clonotype has more than one count but fewer than ten. Its antigen remains unknown. Sequenced material: PBMCs or a T cell subset sorted from them (not recorded which). The source of this sequence is a man aged 18 to 30 who had mild COVID-19 (a few samples of this study predate the infection). Cell type and time point are not known.

CDR3 sequence (DNA): TGTGCCAGCAGTTTATACGGGACGGCCCGGCAAGAGACCCAGTACTTC. Translated: CASSLYGTARQETQYF. This chain connects TRBV27 to TRBJ2-5, with D perhaps being TRBD1 or TRBD2 (5 bases each). The CDR3 totals 16 residues. Germline CDR1 reads MNHEY; CDR2 reads SMNVEV (reference sequence). V lost 1 base and J 2 bases, leaving 14 bases between the germline ends.